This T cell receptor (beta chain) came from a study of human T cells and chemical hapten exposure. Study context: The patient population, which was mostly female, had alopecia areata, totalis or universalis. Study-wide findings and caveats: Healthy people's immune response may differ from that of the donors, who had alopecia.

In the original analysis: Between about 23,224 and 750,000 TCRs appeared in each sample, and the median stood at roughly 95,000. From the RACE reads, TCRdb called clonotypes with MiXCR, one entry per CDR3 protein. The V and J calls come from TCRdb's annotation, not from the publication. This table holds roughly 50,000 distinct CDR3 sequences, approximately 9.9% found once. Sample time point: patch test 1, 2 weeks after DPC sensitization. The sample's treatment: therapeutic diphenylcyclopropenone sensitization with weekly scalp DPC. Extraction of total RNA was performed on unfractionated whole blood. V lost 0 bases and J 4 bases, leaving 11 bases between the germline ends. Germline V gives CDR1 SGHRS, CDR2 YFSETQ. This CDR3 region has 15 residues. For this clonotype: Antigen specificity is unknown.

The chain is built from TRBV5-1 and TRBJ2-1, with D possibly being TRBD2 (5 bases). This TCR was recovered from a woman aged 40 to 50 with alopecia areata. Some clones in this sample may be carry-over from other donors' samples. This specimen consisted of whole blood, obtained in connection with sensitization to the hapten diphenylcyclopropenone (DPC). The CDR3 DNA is TGCGCCAGCAGCTTGGGACGGACTGCATACAATGAGCAGTTCTTC. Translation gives CASSLGRTAYNEQFF.